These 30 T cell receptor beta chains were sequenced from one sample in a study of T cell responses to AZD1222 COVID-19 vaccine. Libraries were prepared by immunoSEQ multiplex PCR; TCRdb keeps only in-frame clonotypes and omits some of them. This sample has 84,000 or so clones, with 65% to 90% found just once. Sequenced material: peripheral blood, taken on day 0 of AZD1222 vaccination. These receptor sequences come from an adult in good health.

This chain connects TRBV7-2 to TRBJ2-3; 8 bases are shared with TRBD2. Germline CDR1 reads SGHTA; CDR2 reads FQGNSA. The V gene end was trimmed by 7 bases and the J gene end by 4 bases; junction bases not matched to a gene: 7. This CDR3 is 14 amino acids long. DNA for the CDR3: TGTGCCAGCATGCCCCGAGCGGGGGCAGATACGCAGTATTTT. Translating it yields CASMPRAGADTQYF.

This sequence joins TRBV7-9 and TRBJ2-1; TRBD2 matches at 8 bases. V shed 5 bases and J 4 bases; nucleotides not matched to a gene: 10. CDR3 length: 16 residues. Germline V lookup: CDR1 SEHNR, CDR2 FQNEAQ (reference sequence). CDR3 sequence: CASSRPTSGGYNEQFF. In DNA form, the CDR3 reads TGTGCCAGCAGCCGCCCAACGTCGGGAGGGTACAATGAGCAGTTCTTC. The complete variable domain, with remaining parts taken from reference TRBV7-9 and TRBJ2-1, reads DTGVSQNPRHKITKRGQNVTFRCDPISEHNRLYWYRQTLGQGPEFLTYFQNEAQLEKSRLLSDRFSAERPKGSFSTLEIQRTEQGDSAMYLCASSRPTSGGYNEQFFGPGTRLTVL.

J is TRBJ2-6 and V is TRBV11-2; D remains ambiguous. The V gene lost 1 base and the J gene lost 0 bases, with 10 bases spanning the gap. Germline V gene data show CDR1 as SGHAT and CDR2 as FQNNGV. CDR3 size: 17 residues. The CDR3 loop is CASSLGRQSSGANVLTF. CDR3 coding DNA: TGTGCCAGCAGCTTAGGGCGGCAGAGCTCTGGGGCCAACGTCCTGACTTTC. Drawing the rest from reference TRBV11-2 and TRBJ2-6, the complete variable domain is EAGVAQSPRYKIIEKRQSVAFWCNPISGHATLYWYQQILGQGPKLLIQFQNNGVVDDSQLPKDRFSAERLKGVDSTLKIQPAKLEDSAVYLCASSLGRQSSGANVLTFGAGSRLTVL.

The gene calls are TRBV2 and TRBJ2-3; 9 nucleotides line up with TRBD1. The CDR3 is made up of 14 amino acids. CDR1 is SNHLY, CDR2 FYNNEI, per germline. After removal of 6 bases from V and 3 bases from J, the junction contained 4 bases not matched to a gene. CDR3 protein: CASSWTGATDTQYF. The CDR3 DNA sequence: TGTGCCAGCAGCTGGACAGGGGCGACAGATACGCAGTATTTT.

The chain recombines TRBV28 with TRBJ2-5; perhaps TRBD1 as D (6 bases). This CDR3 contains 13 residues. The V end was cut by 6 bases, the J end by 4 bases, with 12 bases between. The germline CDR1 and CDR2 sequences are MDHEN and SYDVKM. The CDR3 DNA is TGTGCCAGCAGGGCAGGGGTAGGAGAGACCCAGTACTTC. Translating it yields CASRAGVGETQYF.

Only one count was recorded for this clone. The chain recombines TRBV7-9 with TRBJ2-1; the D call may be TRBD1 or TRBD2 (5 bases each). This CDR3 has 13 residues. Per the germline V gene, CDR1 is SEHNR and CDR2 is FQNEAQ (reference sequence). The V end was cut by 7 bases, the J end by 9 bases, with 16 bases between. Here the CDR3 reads CASTGPLRAEQFF. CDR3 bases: TGTGCCAGCACGGGACCACTAAGGGCTGAGCAGTTCTTC.

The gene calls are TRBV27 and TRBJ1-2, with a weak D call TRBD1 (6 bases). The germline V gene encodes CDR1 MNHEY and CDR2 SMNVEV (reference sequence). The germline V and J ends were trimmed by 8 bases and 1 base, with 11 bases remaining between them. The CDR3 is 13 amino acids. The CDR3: CASGQRYNYGYTF. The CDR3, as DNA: TGTGCCAGCGGACAGAGATATAACTATGGCTACACCTTC.

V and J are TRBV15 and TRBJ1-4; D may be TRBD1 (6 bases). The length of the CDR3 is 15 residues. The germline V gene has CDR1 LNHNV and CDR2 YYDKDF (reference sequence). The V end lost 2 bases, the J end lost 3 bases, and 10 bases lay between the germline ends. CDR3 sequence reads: CATSRPGDANEKLFF. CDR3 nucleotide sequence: TGTGCCACCAGCAGACCAGGGGATGCTAATGAAAAACTGTTTTTT.

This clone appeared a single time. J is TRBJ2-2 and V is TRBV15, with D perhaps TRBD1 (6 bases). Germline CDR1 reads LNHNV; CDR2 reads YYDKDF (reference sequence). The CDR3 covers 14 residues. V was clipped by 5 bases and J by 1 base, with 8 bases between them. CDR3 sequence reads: CATSGTLNTGELFF. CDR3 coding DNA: TGTGCCACCAGCGGGACATTGAACACCGGGGAGCTGTTTTTT.

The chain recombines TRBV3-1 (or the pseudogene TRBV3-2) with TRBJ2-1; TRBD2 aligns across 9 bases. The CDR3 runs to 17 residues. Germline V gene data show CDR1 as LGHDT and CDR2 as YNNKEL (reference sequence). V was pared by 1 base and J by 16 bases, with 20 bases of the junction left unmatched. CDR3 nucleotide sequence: TGTGCCAGCAGCCAAGGTGGGCTAGCGGGACCCCGGGGGTATCGTTTCTTC. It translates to CASSQGGLAGPRGYRFF.

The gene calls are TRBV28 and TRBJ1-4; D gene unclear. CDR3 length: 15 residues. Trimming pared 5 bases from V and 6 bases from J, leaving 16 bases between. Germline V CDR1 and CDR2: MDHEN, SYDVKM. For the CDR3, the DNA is TGTGCCAGCAGTGGCTCGGGTCGAATTTATGAAAAACTGTTTTTT. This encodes CASSGSGRIYEKLFF.

CDR3 sequence reads: CASSPEAGLNEQFF. The CDR3 nucleotides read TGTGCCAGCTCACCAGAGGCAGGGCTCAATGAGCAGTTCTTC. The rearrangement joins TRBV18 to TRBJ2-1; maybe TRBD1 (5 bases). V was pared by 2 bases and J by 6 bases, with 11 bases between. Germline V gene sequence: CDR1 KGHSH, CDR2 LQKENI. The CDR3 totals 14 residues.

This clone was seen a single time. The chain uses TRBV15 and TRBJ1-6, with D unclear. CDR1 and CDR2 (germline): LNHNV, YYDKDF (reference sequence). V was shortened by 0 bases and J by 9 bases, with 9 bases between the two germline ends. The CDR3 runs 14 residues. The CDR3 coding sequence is TGTGCCACCAGCAGAGACATGTCAGGTTCACCCCTCCACTTT. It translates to CATSRDMSGSPLHF.

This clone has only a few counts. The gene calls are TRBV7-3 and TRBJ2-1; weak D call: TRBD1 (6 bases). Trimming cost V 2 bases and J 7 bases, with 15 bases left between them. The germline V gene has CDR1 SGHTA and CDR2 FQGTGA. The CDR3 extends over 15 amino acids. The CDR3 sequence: CASSLSTGLINEQFF. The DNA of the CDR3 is TGTGCCAGCAGCTTATCCACAGGGTTGATAAATGAGCAGTTCTTC.

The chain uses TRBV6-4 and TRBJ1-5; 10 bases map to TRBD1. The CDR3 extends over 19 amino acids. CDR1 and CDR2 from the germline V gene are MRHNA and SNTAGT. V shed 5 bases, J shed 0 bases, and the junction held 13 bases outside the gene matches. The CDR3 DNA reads TGTGCCAGCAGTAACCTTCAGGACAGGGGGATCTATAGCAATCAGCCCCAGCATTTT. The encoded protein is CASSNLQDRGIYSNQPQHF.

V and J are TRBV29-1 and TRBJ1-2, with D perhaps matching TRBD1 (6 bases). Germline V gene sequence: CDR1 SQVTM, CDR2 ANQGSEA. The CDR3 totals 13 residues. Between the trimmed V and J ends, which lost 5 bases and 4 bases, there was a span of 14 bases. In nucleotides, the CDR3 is TGCAGCGTTTCGGAACAGGGCGGCTATGGCTACACCTTC. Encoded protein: CSVSEQGGYGYTF. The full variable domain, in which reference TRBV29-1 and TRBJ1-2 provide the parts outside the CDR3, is SAVISQKPSRDICQRGTSLTIQCQVDSQVTMMFWYRQQPGQSLTLIATANQGSEATYESGFVIDKFPISRPNLTFSTLTVSNMSPEDSSIYLCSVSEQGGYGYTFGSGTRLTVV.

CDR3 nucleotide sequence: TGTGCCAGCAGTTTGCCCGGGGGTTGGGAGCTGTTTTTT. Translation: CASSLPGGWELFF. The chain joins TRBV27 to TRBJ2-2, with a possible D match to TRBD2 (6 bases). Germline V lookup: CDR1 MNHEY, CDR2 SMNVEV (reference sequence). V was trimmed by 3 bases and J by 9 bases, leaving 11 bases between them. This CDR3 has 13 amino acids.

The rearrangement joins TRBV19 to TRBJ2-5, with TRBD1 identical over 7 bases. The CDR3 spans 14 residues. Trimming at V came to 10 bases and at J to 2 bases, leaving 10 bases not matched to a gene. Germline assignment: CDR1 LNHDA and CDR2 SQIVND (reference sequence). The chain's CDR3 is CANVQTGRQETQYF. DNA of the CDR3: TGTGCCAACGTACAGACAGGGCGGCAAGAGACCCAGTACTTC.

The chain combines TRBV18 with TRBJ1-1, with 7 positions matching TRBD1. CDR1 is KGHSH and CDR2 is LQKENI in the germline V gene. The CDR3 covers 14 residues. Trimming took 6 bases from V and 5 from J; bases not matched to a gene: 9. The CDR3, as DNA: TGTGCCAGCTCGGGGCAGGGGGAGAGAACTGAAGCTTTCTTT. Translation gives CASSGQGERTEAFF.

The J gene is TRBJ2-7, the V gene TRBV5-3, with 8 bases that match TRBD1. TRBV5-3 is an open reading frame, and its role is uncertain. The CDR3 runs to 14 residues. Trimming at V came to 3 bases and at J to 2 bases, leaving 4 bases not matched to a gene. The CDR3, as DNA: TGTGCCAGAAGCTGGACAGGGTTTACCTACGAGCAGTACTTC. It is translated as CARSWTGFTYEQYF.

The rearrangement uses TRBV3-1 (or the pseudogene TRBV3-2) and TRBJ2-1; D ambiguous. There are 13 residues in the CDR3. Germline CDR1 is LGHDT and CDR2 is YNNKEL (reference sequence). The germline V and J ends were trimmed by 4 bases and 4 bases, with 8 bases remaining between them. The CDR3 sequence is CASSPVGYNEQFF. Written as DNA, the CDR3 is TGTGCCAGCAGCCCAGTGGGGTACAATGAGCAGTTCTTC.

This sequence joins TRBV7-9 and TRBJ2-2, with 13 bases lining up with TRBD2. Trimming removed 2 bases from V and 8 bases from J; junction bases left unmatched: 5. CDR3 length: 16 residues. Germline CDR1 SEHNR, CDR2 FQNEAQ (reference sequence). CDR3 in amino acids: CASSLWTSGRDGELFF. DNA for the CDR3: TGTGCCAGCAGCTTATGGACTAGCGGGAGAGATGGGGAGCTGTTTTTT.

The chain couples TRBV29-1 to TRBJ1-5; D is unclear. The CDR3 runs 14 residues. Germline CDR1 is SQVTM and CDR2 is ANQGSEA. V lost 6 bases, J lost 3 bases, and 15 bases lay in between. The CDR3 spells CSVEVGGDNQPQHF. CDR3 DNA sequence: TGCAGCGTCGAGGTTGGCGGGGACAATCAGCCCCAGCATTTT. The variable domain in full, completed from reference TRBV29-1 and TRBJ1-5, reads SAVISQKPSRDICQRGTSLTIQCQVDSQVTMMFWYRQQPGQSLTLIATANQGSEATYESGFVIDKFPISRPNLTFSTLTVSNMSPEDSSIYLCSVEVGGDNQPQHFGDGTRLSIL.

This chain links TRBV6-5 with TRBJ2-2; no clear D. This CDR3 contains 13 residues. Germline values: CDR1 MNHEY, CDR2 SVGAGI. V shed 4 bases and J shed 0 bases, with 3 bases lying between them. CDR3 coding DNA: TGTGCCAGCAGTTCTCCGAACACCGGGGAGCTGTTTTTT. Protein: CASSSPNTGELFF.

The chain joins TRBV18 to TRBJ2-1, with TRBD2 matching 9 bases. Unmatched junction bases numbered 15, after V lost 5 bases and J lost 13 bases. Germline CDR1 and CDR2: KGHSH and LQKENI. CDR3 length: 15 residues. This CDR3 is CASSFGREGQFDQFF. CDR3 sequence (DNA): TGTGCCAGCTCATTCGGGCGGGAGGGCCAGTTCGATCAGTTCTTC. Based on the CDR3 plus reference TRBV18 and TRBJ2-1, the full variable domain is NAGVMQNPRHLVRRRGQEARLRCSPMKGHSHVYWYRQLPEEGLKFMVYLQKENIIDESGMPKERFSAEFPKEGPSILRIQQVVRGDSAAYFCASSFGREGQFDQFFGPGTRLTVL.

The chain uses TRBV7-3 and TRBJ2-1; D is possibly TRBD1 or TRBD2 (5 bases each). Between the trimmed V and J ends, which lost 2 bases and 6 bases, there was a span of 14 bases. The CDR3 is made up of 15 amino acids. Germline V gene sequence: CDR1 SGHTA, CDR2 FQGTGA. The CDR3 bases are TGTGCCAGCAGCTTAGAGATGGGACGTGTCAATGAGCAGTTCTTC. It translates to CASSLEMGRVNEQFF.

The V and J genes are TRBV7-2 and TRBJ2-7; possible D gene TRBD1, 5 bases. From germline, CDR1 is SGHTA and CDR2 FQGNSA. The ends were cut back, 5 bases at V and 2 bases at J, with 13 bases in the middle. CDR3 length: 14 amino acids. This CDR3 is CASSPQGGTYEQYF. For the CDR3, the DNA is TGTGCCAGCAGCCCTCAGGGCGGTACCTACGAGCAGTACTTC.

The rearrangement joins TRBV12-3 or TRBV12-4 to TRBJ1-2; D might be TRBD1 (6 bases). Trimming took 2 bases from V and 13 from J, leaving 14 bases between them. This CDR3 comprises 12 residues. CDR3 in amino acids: CASSLSEGGVTF. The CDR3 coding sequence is TGTGCCAGCAGTTTAAGTGAAGGGGGAGTCACCTTC.

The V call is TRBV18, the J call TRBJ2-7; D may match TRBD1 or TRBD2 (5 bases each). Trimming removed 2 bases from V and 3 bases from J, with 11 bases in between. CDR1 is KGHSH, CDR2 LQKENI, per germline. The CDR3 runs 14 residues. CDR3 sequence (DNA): TGTGCCAGCTCACCATCCAGGGACCACTACGAGCAGTACTTC. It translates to CASSPSRDHYEQYF. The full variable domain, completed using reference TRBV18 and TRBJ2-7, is NAGVMQNPRHLVRRRGQEARLRCSPMKGHSHVYWYRQLPEEGLKFMVYLQKENIIDESGMPKERFSAEFPKEGPSILRIQQVVRGDSAAYFCASSPSRDHYEQYFGPGTRLTVT.

Written as DNA, the CDR3 is TGTGCCAGCAGCTTAGTGGGACAGGGGACTGGAAACACCATATATTTT. This gives the protein CASSLVGQGTGNTIYF. The chain is built from TRBV7-2 and TRBJ1-3; 10 nucleotides match TRBD1. The CDR3 has 16 amino acids. Germline V gives CDR1 SGHTA, CDR2 FQGNSA. V shed 1 base and J 2 bases; nucleotides not matched to a gene: 2.